This TCR beta chain comes out of a study of blood T cells in healthy people across ages. The authors ran a second PCR of roughly 6 to 12 cycles using a sample-barcoded 5' primer and a J-beta primer mix. Each CDR3 protein gets one entry after TCRdb re-called the 5' RACE reads with MiXCR. The sample carries about 1,400,000 distinct CDR3 sequences, approximately 40% recorded once. Total RNA, at least 5 micrograms per sample, was extracted from PBMCs. V was pared by 4 bases and J by 4 bases, with 16 bases between. The CDR3 covers 15 residues. CDR1 is MRHNA, CDR2 SNTAGT, per germline. Concerning this clonotype itself: The antigen is undetermined.

The study's findings and limits: Any conclusive comparison of naive versus antigen-experienced cells was prevented by using unsorted PBMCs.

The source material was blood. The receptor's source is a woman aged 18-35 years in good health. The V and J genes are TRBV6-4 and TRBJ1-1, with D possibly TRBD1 on 5 matching bases. DNA for the CDR3: TGTGCCAGCAGTGGTCACGGGGCGCGGATCACTGAAGCTTTCTTT. Encoded protein: CASSGHGARITEAFF.